This entry describes one TCR beta chain. The CDR3 extends over 15 amino acids. Germline V gene sequence: CDR1 SGHAT, CDR2 FQNNGV. The V gene lost 6 bases and the J gene lost 1 base, with 16 bases spanning the gap. Produced via immunoSEQ multiplex PCR; TCRdb's table is partial and in-frame only. The sample has around 80,000 clones, roughly 90% seen once. This sample was taken from a study of identifying expanded T cells in peripheral blood. V gene TRBV11-2 combines with J gene TRBJ2-7; D tentatively reads TRBD1 or TRBD2 (6 bases each). Sequencing was done on a sample of blood. This receptor was obtained from a person aged 18 to 75 in good health. As DNA, the CDR3 is TGTGCCAGCAGTTCACATGGGGGGCCGTCCTACGAGCAGTACTTC. Translated: CASSSHGGPSYEQYF.